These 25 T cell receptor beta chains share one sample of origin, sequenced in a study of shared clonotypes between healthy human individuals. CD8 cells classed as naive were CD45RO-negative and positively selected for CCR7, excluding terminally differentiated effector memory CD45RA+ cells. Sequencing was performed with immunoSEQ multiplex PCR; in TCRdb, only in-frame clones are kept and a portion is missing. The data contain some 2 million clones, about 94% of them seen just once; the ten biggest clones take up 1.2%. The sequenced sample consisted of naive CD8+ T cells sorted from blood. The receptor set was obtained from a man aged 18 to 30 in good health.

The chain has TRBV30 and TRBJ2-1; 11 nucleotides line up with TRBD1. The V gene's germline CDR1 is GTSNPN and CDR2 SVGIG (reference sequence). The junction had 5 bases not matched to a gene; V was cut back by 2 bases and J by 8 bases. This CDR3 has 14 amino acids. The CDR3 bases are TGTGCCTGGAGTAGGACAGGGGGCATTGATGAGCAGTTCTTC. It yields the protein CAWSRTGGIDEQFF.

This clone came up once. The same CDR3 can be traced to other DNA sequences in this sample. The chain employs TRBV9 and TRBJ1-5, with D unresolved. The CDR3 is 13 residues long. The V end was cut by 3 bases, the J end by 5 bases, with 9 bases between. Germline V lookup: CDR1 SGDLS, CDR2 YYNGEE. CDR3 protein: CASSATGDQPQHF. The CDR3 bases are TGTGCCAGCAGCGCCACCGGGGATCAGCCCCAGCATTTT.

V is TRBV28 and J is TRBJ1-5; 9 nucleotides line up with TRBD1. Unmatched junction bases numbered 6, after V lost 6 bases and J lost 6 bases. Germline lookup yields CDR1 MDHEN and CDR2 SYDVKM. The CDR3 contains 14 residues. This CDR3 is CASSPTGGFQPQHF. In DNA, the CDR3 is TGTGCCAGCAGCCCGACAGGGGGGTTTCAGCCCCAGCATTTT.

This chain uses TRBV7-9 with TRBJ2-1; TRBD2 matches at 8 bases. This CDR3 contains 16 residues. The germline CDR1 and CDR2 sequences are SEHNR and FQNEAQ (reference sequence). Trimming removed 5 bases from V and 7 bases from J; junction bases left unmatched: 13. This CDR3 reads CASSPAPAGDGNEQFF. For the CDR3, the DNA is TGTGCCAGCAGCCCCGCCCCAGCGGGGGACGGGAATGAGCAGTTCTTC.

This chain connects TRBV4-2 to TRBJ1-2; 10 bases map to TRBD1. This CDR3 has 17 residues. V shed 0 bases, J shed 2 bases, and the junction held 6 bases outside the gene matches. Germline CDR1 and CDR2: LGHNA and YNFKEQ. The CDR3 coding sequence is TGTGCCAGCAGCCAAGATCCCGGGACAGGGGCCAACTATGGCTACACCTTC. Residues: CASSQDPGTGANYGYTF.

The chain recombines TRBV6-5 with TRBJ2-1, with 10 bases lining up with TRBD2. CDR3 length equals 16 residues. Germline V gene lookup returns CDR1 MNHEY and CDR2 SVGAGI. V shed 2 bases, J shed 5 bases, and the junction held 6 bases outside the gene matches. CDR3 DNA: TGTGCCAGCAGTTACGTGAGCGGGGGGGAGAACAATGAGCAGTTCTTC. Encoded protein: CASSYVSGGENNEQFF.

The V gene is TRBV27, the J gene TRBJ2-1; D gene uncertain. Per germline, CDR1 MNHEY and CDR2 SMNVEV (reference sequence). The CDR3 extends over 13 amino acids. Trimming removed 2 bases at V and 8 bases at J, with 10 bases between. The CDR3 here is CASSLIGSYEQFF. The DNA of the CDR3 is TGTGCCAGCAGTTTAATTGGTAGCTATGAGCAGTTCTTC.

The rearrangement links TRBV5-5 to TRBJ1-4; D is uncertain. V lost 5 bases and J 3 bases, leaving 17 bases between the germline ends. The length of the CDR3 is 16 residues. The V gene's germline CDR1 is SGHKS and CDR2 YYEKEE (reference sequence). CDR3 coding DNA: TGTGCCAGCAGAGCTCGAGGAGGTTTATCTAATGAAAAACTGTTTTTT. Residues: CASRARGGLSNEKLFF.

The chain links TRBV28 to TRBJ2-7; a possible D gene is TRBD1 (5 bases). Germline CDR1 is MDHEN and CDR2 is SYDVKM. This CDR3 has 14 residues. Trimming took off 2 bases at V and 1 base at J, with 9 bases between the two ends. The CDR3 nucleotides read TGTGCCAGCAGTTTACAGGGTTGGTCCTACGAGCAGTACTTC. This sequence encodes CASSLQGWSYEQYF. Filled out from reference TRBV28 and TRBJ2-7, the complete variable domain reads DVKVTQSSRYLVKRTGEKVFLECVQDMDHENMFWYRQDPGLGLRLIYFSYDVKMKEKGDIPEGYSVSREKKERFSLILESASTNQTSMYLCASSLQGWSYEQYFGPGTRLTVT.

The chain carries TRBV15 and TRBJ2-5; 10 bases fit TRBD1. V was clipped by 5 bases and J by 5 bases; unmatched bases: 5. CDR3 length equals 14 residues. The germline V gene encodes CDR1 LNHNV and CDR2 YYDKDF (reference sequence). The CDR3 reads CATSYGTGVETQYF. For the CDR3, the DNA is TGTGCCACCAGCTACGGGACAGGGGTGGAGACCCAGTACTTC.

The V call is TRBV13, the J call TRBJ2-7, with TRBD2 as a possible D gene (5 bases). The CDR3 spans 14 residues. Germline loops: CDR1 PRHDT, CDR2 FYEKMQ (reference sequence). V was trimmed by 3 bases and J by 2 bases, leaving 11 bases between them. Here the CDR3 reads CASSFGSVTYEQYF. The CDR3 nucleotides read TGTGCCAGCAGCTTCGGTAGCGTCACCTACGAGCAGTACTTC.

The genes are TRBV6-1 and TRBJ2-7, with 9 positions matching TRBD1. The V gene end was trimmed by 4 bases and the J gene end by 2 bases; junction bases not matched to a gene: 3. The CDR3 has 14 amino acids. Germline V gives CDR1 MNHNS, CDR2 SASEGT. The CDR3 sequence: CASSGTGAAYEQYF. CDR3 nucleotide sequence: TGTGCCAGCAGTGGGACAGGGGCCGCCTACGAGCAGTACTTC.

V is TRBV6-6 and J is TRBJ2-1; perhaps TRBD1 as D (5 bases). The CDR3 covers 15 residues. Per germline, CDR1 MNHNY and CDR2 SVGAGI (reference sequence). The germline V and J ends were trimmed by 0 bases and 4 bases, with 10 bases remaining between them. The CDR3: CASSYSGQLYNEQFF. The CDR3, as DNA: TGTGCCAGCAGTTACTCGGGGCAGCTTTACAATGAGCAGTTCTTC.

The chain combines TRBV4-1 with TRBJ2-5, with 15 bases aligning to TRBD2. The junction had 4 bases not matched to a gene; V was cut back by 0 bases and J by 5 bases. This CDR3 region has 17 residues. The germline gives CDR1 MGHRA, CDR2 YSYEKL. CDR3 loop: CASSQEGLAGGWETQYF. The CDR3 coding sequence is TGCGCCAGCAGCCAAGAGGGACTAGCGGGAGGTTGGGAGACCCAGTACTTC.

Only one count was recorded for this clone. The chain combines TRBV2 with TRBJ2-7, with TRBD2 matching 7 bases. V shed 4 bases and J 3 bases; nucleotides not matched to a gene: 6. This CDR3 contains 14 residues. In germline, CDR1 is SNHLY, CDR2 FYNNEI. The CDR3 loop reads CASSGGGWSYEQYF. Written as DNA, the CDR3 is TGTGCCAGCAGTGGGGGGGGATGGAGCTACGAGCAGTACTTC.

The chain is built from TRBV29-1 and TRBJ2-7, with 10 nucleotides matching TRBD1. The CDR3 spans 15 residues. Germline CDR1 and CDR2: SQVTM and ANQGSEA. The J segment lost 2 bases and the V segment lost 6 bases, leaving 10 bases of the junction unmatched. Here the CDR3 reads CSVAVRDRGAYEQYF. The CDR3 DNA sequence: TGCAGCGTCGCTGTCCGGGACAGGGGAGCCTACGAGCAGTACTTC.

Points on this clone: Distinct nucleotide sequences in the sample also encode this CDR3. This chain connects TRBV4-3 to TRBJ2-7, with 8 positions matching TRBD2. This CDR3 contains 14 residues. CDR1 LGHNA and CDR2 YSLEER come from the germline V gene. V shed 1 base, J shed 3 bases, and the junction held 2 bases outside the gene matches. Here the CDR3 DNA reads TGCGCCAGCAGCCAAGCCGCGGGAGGCTACGAGCAGTACTTC. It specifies CASSQAAGGYEQYF.

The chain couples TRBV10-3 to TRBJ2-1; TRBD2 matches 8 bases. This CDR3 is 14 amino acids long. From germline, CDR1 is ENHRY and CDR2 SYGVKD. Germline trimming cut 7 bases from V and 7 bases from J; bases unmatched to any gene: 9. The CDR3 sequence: CAITLGGGQNEQFF. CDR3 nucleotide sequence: TGTGCCATCACCCTTGGCGGGGGGCAGAATGAGCAGTTCTTC.

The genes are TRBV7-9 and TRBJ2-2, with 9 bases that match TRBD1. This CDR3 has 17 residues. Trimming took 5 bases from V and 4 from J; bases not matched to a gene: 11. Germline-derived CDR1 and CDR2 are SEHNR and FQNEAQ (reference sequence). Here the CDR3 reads CASSLPPGQGSTGELFF. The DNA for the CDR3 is TGTGCCAGCAGCCTTCCCCCGGGACAGGGATCCACCGGGGAGCTGTTTTTT.

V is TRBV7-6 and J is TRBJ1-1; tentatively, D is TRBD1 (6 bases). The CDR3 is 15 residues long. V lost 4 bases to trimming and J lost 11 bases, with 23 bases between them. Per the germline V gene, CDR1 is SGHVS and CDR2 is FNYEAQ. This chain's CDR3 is CASSSAPGRGGKAFF. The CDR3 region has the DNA TGTGCCAGCAGCTCCGCGCCAGGCAGGGGAGGTAAGGCTTTCTTT.

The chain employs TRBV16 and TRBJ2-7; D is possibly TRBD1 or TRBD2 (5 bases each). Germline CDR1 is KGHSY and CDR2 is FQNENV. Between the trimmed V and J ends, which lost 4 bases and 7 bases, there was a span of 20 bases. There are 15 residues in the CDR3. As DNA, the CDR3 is TGTGCCAGCAGCCGAGAGGGGACGAATTCACTTGAGCAGTACTTC. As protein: CASSREGTNSLEQYF. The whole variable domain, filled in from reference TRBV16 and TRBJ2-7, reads GEEVAQTPKHLVRGEGQKAKLYCAPIKGHSYVFWYQQVLKNEFKFLISFQNENVFDETGMPKERFSAKCLPNSPCSLEIQATKLEDSAVYFCASSREGTNSLEQYFGPGTRLTVT.

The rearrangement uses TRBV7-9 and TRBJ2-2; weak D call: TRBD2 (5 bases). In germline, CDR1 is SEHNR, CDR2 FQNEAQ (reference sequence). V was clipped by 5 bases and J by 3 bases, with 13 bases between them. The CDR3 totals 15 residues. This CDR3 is CASSARTGYTGELFF. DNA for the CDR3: TGTGCCAGCAGCGCACGGACTGGCTACACCGGGGAGCTGTTTTTT.

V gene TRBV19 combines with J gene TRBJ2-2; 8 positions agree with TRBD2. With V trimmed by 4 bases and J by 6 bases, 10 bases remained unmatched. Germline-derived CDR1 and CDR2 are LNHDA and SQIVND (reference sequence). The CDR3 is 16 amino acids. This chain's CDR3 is CASSTLAGWASGELFF. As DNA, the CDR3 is TGTGCCAGTAGTACTTTAGCGGGATGGGCTTCCGGGGAGCTGTTTTTT.

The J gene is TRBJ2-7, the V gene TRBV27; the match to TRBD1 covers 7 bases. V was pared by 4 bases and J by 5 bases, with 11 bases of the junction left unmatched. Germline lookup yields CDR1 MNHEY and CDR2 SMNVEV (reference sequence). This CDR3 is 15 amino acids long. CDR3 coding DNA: TGTGCCAGCAGTTCGATAGGGGACAGTAGGCACGAGCAGTACTTC. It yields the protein CASSSIGDSRHEQYF.

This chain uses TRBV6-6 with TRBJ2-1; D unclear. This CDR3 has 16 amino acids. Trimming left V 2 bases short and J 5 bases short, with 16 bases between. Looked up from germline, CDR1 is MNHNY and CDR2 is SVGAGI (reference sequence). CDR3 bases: TGTGCCAGCAGTTACGGGTGGGAAGGTCTTCACAATGAGCAGTTCTTC. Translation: CASSYGWEGLHNEQFF.